The clone carrying this T cell receptor beta chain has only one observation. Its specificity is unknown. The entry originates in a study of OX40 agonist ivuxolimab in advanced cancers. Study at large: Males comprised 70% to 85% of the group, whose mean age was approximately 60 years (range 23 to 79). Anti-PD-1, anti-PD-L1 or anti-CTLA-4 therapy given earlier was allowed, and approximately 40% had some.

Generated by immunoSEQ multiplex PCR, the TCRdb table keeps only in-frame clones and is missing some. Of over 90,000 clones listed, around 91% are singletons. The germline V gene has CDR1 LNHNV and CDR2 YYDKDF (reference sequence). V shed 0 bases and J shed 0 bases, with 6 bases lying between them. This CDR3 has 14 residues. General observations from the study: Averaged across samples, CD8+ T cells carried more expanded clones than CD4+ did.

This receptor was taken from an adult with an advanced solid tumor such as melanoma, head and neck, liver or kidney cancer. V and J are TRBV15 and TRBJ2-7; no clear D. The specimen was CD4+ or CD8+ T cells sorted from blood, collected in a trial of the OX40 agonist ivuxolimab. CDR3 coding DNA: TGTGCCACCAGCAGAGACGGCGGCTCCTACGAGCAGTACTTC. Its translation is CATSRDGGSYEQYF.